The rows below give T cell receptor beta chains drawn from one sample of a study of cytomegalovirus exposure and HLA in healthy donors. Data came from immunoSEQ multiplex PCR; TCRdb stores just in-frame clones and leaves some out. The sample's table shows about 130,000 clones. Sequenced material: PBMCs. The receptors were sampled from a woman aged 40 to 50 in good health and CMV-seropositive. Both conserved end residues are part of each CDR3. The order of the fields is V gene, clone size, J gene, D gene, CDR3 protein, CDR3 DNA. D genes are given only for firm matches. Part of the rows lack a size; the others show once, few, many or a class for expanded clones.

v_gene: TRBV4-2; abundance: .; j_gene: TRBJ2-3; d_gene: TRBD2; CDR3aa: CASSARGDSTDTQYF; CDR3nt: TGTGCCAGCAGCGCTCGGGGGGATAGCACAGATACGCAGTATTTT
v_gene: TRBV19; abundance: .; j_gene: TRBJ2-2; d_gene: .; CDR3aa: CASSMANGELFF; CDR3nt: TGTGCCAGTAGTATGGCCAACGGGGAGCTGTTTTTT
v_gene: TRBV28; abundance: .; j_gene: TRBJ2-5; d_gene: .; CDR3aa: CASSLGSLATATQYF; CDR3nt: TGTGCCAGCAGTTTAGGATCCCTAGCGACGGCGACCCAGTACTTC
v_gene: TRBV6-1; abundance: .; j_gene: TRBJ2-2; d_gene: .; CDR3aa: CASKDSGYTGELFF; CDR3nt: TGTGCCAGCAAGGACAGCGGTTACACCGGGGAGCTGTTTTTT
v_gene: TRBV27; abundance: .; j_gene: TRBJ2-4; d_gene: TRBD2; CDR3aa: CASSGLAKNIQYF; CDR3nt: TGTGCCAGTAGCGGGCTAGCCAAAAACATTCAGTACTTC
v_gene: TRBV27; abundance: .; j_gene: TRBJ2-1; d_gene: TRBD2; CDR3aa: CASSLARSLIAGKVNEQFF; CDR3nt: TGTGCCAGCAGTTTAGCCCGCTCCTTGATAGCGGGAAAGGTCAATGAGCAGTTCTTC
v_gene: TRBV29-1; abundance: .; j_gene: TRBJ1-4; d_gene: TRBD1; CDR3aa: CSARDRGKSHNEKLFF; CDR3nt: TGCAGCGCCCGGGACAGGGGAAAAAGCCATAATGAAAAACTGTTTTTT
v_gene: TRBV11-3; abundance: .; j_gene: TRBJ2-1; d_gene: TRBD2; CDR3aa: CASSLDRTSGRAGDEQFF; CDR3nt: TGTGCCAGCAGCTTAGACCGGACTAGCGGGAGGGCGGGGGATGAGCAGTTCTTC
v_gene: TRBV28; abundance: .; j_gene: TRBJ2-7; d_gene: TRBD1; CDR3aa: CASGPWDRVQEQYF; CDR3nt: TGTGCCAGCGGACCATGGGACAGGGTTCAAGAGCAGTACTTC
v_gene: TRBV6-6; abundance: .; j_gene: TRBJ2-7; d_gene: .; CDR3aa: CASRIGMEYEQYF; CDR3nt: TGTGCCAGCCGGATAGGTATGGAGTACGAGCAGTACTTC
v_gene: TRBV2; abundance: .; j_gene: TRBJ2-1; d_gene: TRBD1; CDR3aa: CASDRDRGHNEQFF; CDR3nt: TGTGCCAGTGACCGGGACAGGGGCCACAATGAGCAGTTCTTC
v_gene: TRBV9; abundance: .; j_gene: TRBJ2-5; d_gene: .; CDR3aa: CASSPPKETQYF; CDR3nt: TGTGCCAGCAGCCCCCCCAAAGAGACCCAGTACTTC
v_gene: TRBV19; abundance: .; j_gene: TRBJ1-1; d_gene: .; CDR3aa: CASSPLSGGGRRTEAFF; CDR3nt: TGTGCCAGTAGTCCGCTCTCGGGTGGAGGCAGAAGAACTGAAGCTTTCTTT
v_gene: TRBV7-2; abundance: .; j_gene: TRBJ2-7; d_gene: .; CDR3aa: CASSFSVGEQYEQYF; CDR3nt: TGTGCCAGCAGCTTCTCCGTAGGGGAACAATACGAGCAGTACTTC
v_gene: TRBV28; abundance: .; j_gene: TRBJ1-1; d_gene: .; CDR3aa: CASSSPRTPNTEAFF; CDR3nt: TGTGCCAGCAGTTCACCCCGAACACCGAACACTGAAGCTTTCTTT
v_gene: TRBV7-8; abundance: .; j_gene: TRBJ1-4; d_gene: TRBD1; CDR3aa: CASSLGQGWEKLFF; CDR3nt: TGTGCCAGCAGCCTAGGACAGGGGTGGGAAAAACTGTTTTTT
v_gene: TRBV4-1; abundance: .; j_gene: TRBJ2-2; d_gene: TRBD2; CDR3aa: CASSQDVTSAGELFF; CDR3nt: TGCGCCAGCAGCCAAGATGTGACTAGCGCCGGGGAGCTGTTTTTT
v_gene: TRBV6-6; abundance: .; j_gene: TRBJ2-5; d_gene: TRBD1; CDR3aa: CASSSGTGPETQYF; CDR3nt: TGTGCCAGCAGCTCCGGGACAGGGCCAGAGACCCAGTACTTC
v_gene: TRBV9; abundance: .; j_gene: TRBJ1-1; d_gene: TRBD1; CDR3aa: CASSARGSGTEAFF; CDR3nt: TGTGCCAGCAGCGCCAGGGGGTCGGGGACTGAAGCTTTCTTT
v_gene: TRBV5-4; abundance: .; j_gene: TRBJ2-1; d_gene: .; CDR3aa: CASTLDSQIHNEQFF; CDR3nt: TGTGCCAGCACCCTAGACAGTCAGATACACAATGAGCAGTTCTTC
v_gene: TRBV14; abundance: .; j_gene: TRBJ2-5; d_gene: .; CDR3aa: CASNRGARAETQYF; CDR3nt: TGTGCCAGCAACCGGGGAGCGAGGGCAGAGACCCAGTACTTC
v_gene: TRBV7-9; abundance: .; j_gene: TRBJ2-7; d_gene: .; CDR3aa: CASSLEYEQYF; CDR3nt: TGTGCCAGCAGCTTGGAGTACGAGCAGTACTTC
v_gene: TRBV1; abundance: .; j_gene: TRBJ2-1; d_gene: .; CDR3aa: CTSSQETGQISYNEQFF; CDR3nt: TGCACCAGCAGCCAAGAAACGGGACAGATATCCTACAATGAGCAGTTCTTC
v_gene: TRBV27; abundance: .; j_gene: TRBJ1-5; d_gene: .; CDR3aa: CASGSADQPQHF; CDR3nt: TGTGCCAGCGGTTCCGCGGATCAGCCCCAGCATTTT
v_gene: TRBV6-1; abundance: .; j_gene: TRBJ2-7; d_gene: TRBD1; CDR3aa: CASSPRQGNYEQYF; CDR3nt: TGTGCCAGCAGTCCTCGACAGGGAAACTACGAGCAGTACTTC
v_gene: TRBV21-1; abundance: .; j_gene: TRBJ1-5; d_gene: .; CDR3aa: CASSKPGTPLGNQPQHF; CDR3nt: TGTGCCAGCAGCAAACCCGGGACACCCTTGGGCAATCAGCCCCAGCATTTT
v_gene: TRBV7-9; abundance: .; j_gene: TRBJ2-1; d_gene: .; CDR3aa: CASSPSGNQGNEQFF; CDR3nt: TGTGCCAGCAGTCCTAGCGGCAACCAGGGGAATGAGCAGTTCTTC
v_gene: TRBV5-1; abundance: .; j_gene: TRBJ1-1; d_gene: .; CDR3aa: CATAGATNTEAFF; CDR3nt: TGCGCCACCGCGGGGGCAACGAACACTGAAGCTTTCTTT
v_gene: TRBV19; abundance: .; j_gene: TRBJ2-1; d_gene: .; CDR3aa: CPHDGNEQFF; CDR3nt: TGTCCCCATGACGGGAATGAGCAGTTCTTC
v_gene: TRBV11-3; abundance: .; j_gene: TRBJ2-7; d_gene: TRBD1; CDR3aa: CASSQGTGGSEQYF; CDR3nt: TGTGCCAGCAGCCAAGGGACAGGGGGCTCCGAGCAGTACTTC
v_gene: TRBV10-1; abundance: .; j_gene: TRBJ1-5; d_gene: TRBD1; CDR3aa: CASSGRQGQPQHF; CDR3nt: TGCGCCAGCAGTGGCAGACAGGGTCAGCCCCAGCATTTT
v_gene: TRBV28; abundance: .; j_gene: TRBJ1-1; d_gene: .; CDR3aa: CASSVEVRNTEAFF; CDR3nt: TGTGCCAGCAGTGTGGAGGTGAGGAACACTGAAGCTTTCTTT
v_gene: TRBV13; abundance: .; j_gene: TRBJ2-2; d_gene: TRBD2; CDR3aa: CASSSGTSGRARGELFF; CDR3nt: TGTGCCAGCAGCTCCGGGACTAGCGGGAGGGCCAGAGGGGAGCTGTTTTTT
v_gene: TRBV27; abundance: .; j_gene: TRBJ2-6; d_gene: .; CDR3aa: CASSLSGSGANVLTF; CDR3nt: TGTGCCAGCAGTCTCTCAGGGTCTGGGGCCAACGTCCTGACTTTC
v_gene: TRBV19; abundance: .; j_gene: TRBJ2-5; d_gene: TRBD2; CDR3aa: CASSQTGTSGSETQYF; CDR3nt: TGTGCCAGTAGCCAGACTGGGACTAGCGGGAGTGAGACCCAGTACTTC
v_gene: TRBV5-1; abundance: .; j_gene: TRBJ2-1; d_gene: .; CDR3aa: CASSLDGAEGEQFF; CDR3nt: TGCGCCAGCAGCTTGGACGGCGCCGAGGGTGAGCAGTTCTTC
v_gene: TRBV5-1; abundance: .; j_gene: TRBJ1-2; d_gene: .; CDR3aa: CASSLNSNYGYTF; CDR3nt: TGCGCCAGCAGCTTGAACAGTAACTATGGCTACACCTTC
v_gene: TRBV5-4; abundance: .; j_gene: TRBJ2-7; d_gene: TRBD1; CDR3aa: CASSPGTGAYEQYF; CDR3nt: TGTGCCAGCAGCCCAGGGACAGGGGCCTACGAGCAGTACTTC
v_gene: TRBV11-2; abundance: .; j_gene: TRBJ2-1; d_gene: TRBD1; CDR3aa: CASSPIRDRLPHNEQFF; CDR3nt: TGTGCCAGCAGCCCTATTCGGGACAGGCTACCCCACAATGAGCAGTTCTTC
v_gene: TRBV18; abundance: .; j_gene: TRBJ2-7; d_gene: TRBD2; CDR3aa: CASFPGLGNEQYF; CDR3nt: TGTGCCAGCTTCCCGGGACTAGGGAACGAGCAGTACTTC
v_gene: TRBV19; abundance: .; j_gene: TRBJ2-2; d_gene: TRBD1; CDR3aa: CASQGGQVTGELFF; CDR3nt: TGTGCCAGCCAAGGGGGACAGGTCACCGGGGAGCTGTTTTTT
v_gene: TRBV30; abundance: .; j_gene: TRBJ1-6; d_gene: TRBD1; CDR3aa: CAWSGGQGYNSPLHF; CDR3nt: TGTGCCTGGAGTGGGGGACAGGGTTATAATTCACCCCTCCACTTT
v_gene: TRBV7-6; abundance: .; j_gene: TRBJ2-6; d_gene: TRBD1; CDR3aa: CASSHPQGAGANVLTF; CDR3nt: TGTGCCAGCAGCCACCCTCAGGGGGCTGGGGCCAACGTCCTGACTTTC
v_gene: TRBV5-4; abundance: .; j_gene: TRBJ2-7; d_gene: TRBD2; CDR3aa: CAGTSGTGEQYF; CDR3nt: TGTGCCGGGACTAGCGGGACGGGCGAGCAGTACTTC
v_gene: TRBV7-3; abundance: .; j_gene: TRBJ1-3; d_gene: .; CDR3aa: CASSPGVGNTIYF; CDR3nt: TGTGCCAGCAGCCCAGGGGTCGGAAACACCATATATTTT
v_gene: TRBV10-2; abundance: .; j_gene: TRBJ2-2; d_gene: TRBD2; CDR3aa: CASGLAGLSGELFF; CDR3nt: TGCGCCAGCGGACTAGCGGGATTGAGCGGGGAGCTGTTTTTT
v_gene: TRBV5-1; abundance: .; j_gene: TRBJ2-1; d_gene: .; CDR3aa: CASSLVGRGTRNEQFF; CDR3nt: TGCGCCAGCAGCTTGGTGGGCAGGGGAACCAGGAATGAGCAGTTCTTC
v_gene: TRBV10-2; abundance: .; j_gene: TRBJ2-3; d_gene: TRBD2; CDR3aa: CASSATAGGMNTQYF; CDR3nt: TGCGCCAGCAGTGCTACGGCGGGAGGGATGAATACGCAGTATTTT
v_gene: TRBV7-9; abundance: .; j_gene: TRBJ2-7; d_gene: TRBD1; CDR3aa: CASSPGQGGLHEQYF; CDR3nt: TGTGCCAGCAGCCCCGGACAGGGGGGACTCCACGAGCAGTACTTC
v_gene: TRBV11-2; abundance: .; j_gene: TRBJ2-7; d_gene: TRBD1; CDR3aa: CASSLGIGQGRYEQYF; CDR3nt: TGTGCCAGCAGCTTAGGGATAGGACAGGGTCGCTACGAGCAGTACTTC
v_gene: TRBV2; abundance: .; j_gene: TRBJ2-5; d_gene: .; CDR3aa: CASSEGGSAGTQYF; CDR3nt: TGTGCCAGCAGTGAGGGTGGGAGCGCCGGGACCCAGTACTTC
v_gene: TRBV7-2; abundance: .; j_gene: TRBJ2-7; d_gene: .; CDR3aa: CASSPEGKQYF; CDR3nt: TGTGCCAGCAGCCCCGAGGGTAAGCAGTACTTC
v_gene: TRBV28; abundance: .; j_gene: TRBJ1-1; d_gene: TRBD1; CDR3aa: CASSPHTGGTEAFF; CDR3nt: TGTGCCAGCAGTCCTCATACAGGGGGCACTGAAGCTTTCTTT
v_gene: TRBV2; abundance: medium-sized; j_gene: TRBJ2-5; d_gene: TRBD2; CDR3aa: CALAGGYQETQYF; CDR3nt: TGTGCCCTAGCGGGAGGGTACCAAGAGACCCAGTACTTC